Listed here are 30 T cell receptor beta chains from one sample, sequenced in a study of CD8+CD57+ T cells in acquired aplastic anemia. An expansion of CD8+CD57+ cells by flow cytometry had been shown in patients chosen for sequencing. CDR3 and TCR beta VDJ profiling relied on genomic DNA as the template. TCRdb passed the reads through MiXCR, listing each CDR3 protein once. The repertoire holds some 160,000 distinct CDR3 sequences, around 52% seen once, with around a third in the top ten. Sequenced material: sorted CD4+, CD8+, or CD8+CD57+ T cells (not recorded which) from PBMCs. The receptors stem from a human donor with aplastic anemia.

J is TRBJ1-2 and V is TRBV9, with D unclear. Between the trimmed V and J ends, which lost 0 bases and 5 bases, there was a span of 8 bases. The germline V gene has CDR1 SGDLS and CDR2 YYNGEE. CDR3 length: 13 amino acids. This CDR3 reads CASSVDTDYGYTF. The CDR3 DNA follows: TGTGCCAGCAGCGTAGACACGGATTATGGCTACACCTTC. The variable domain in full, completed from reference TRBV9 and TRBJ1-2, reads DSGVTQTPKHLITATGQRVTLRCSPRSGDLSVYWYQQSLDQGLQFLIQYYNGEERAKGNILERFSAQQFPDLHSELNLSSLELGDSALYFCASSVDTDYGYTFGSGTRLTVV.

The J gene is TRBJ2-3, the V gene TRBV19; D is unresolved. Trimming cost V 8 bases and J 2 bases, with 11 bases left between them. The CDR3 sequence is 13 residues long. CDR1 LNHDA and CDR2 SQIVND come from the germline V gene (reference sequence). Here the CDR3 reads CASGVRVTDTQYF. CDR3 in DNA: TGTGCCAGTGGCGTAAGGGTCACAGATACGCAGTATTTT.

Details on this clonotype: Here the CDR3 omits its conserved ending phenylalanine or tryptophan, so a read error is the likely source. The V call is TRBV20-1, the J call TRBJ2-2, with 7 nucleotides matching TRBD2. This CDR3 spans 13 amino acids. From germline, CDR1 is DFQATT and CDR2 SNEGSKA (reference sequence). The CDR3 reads CSAPGLNTGELFL. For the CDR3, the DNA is TGCAGCGCTCCGGGACTAAACACCGGGGAGCTGTTTCTT.

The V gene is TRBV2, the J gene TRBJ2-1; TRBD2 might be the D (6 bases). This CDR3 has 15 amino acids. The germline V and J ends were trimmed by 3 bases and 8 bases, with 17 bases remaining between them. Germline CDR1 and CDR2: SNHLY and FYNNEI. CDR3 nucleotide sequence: TGTGCCAGCAGTGAGTCGAGGGCGGGGTCCCATGAGCAGTTCTTC. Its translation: CASSESRAGSHEQFF.

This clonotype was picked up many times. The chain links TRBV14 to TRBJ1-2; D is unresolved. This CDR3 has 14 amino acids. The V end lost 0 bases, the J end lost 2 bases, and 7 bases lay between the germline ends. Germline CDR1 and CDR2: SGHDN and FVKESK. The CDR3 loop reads CASSQDQGNYGYTF. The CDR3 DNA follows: TGTGCCAGCAGCCAAGATCAAGGAAACTATGGCTACACCTTC. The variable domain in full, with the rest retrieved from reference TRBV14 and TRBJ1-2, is EAGVTQFPSHSVIEKGQTVTLRCDPISGHDNLYWYRRVMGKEIKFLLHFVKESKQDESGMPNNRFLAERTGGTYSTLKVQPAELEDSGVYFCASSQDQGNYGYTFGSGTRLTVV.

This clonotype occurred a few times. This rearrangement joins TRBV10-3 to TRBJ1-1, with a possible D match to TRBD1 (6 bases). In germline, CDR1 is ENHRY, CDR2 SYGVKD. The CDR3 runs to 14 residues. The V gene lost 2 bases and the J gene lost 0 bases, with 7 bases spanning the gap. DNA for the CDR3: TGTGCCATCAGTGAGACAGGGCTGAACACTGAAGCTTTCTTT. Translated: CAISETGLNTEAFF.

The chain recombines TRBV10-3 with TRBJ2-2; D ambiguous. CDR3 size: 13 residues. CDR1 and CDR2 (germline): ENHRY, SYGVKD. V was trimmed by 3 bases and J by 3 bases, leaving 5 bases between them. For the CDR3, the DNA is TGTGCCATCAGTGAACGGGACACCGGGGAGCTGTTTTTT. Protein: CAISERDTGELFF.

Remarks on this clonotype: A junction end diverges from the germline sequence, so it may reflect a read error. The CDR3, as DNA: TGTGCCGGCAGATCCGACACCTATGGCTACACCTTC. Translated: CAGRSDTYGYTF. The chain couples TRBV2 to TRBJ1-2; D is ambiguous. The CDR3 length is 12 residues. Germline V CDR1 and CDR2: SNHLY, FYNNEI.

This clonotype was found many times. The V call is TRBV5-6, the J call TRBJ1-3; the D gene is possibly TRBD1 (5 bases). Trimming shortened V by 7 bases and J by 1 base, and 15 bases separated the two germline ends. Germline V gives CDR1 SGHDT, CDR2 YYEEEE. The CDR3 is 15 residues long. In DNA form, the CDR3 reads TGTGCCAGCGCCAAAATAGGGGAGTCTGGAAACACCATATATTTT. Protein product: CASAKIGESGNTIYF.

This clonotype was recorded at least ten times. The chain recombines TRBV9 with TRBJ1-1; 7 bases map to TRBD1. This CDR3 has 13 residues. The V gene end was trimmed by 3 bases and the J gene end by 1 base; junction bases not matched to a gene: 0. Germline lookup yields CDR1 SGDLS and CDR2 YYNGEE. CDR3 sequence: CASSAGGNTEAFF. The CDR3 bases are TGTGCCAGCAGCGCAGGGGGGAACACTGAAGCTTTCTTT.

The CDR3 loop is CSAREAGGVELFF. Here the CDR3 DNA reads TGCAGTGCTAGAGAGGCAGGGGGAGTGGAGCTGTTTTTT. J is TRBJ2-2 and V is TRBV20-1, with TRBD1 identical over 7 bases. CDR1 is DFQATT, CDR2 SNEGSKA, per germline (reference sequence). This CDR3 is built from 13 residues. V shed 0 bases, J shed 10 bases, and the junction held 5 bases outside the gene matches.

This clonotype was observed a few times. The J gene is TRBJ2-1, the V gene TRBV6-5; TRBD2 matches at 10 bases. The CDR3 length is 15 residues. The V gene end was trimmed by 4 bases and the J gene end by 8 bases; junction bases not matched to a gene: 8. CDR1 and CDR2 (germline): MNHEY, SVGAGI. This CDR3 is CASSSLAGPGDEQFF. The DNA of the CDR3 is TGTGCCAGCAGTTCACTAGCGGGGCCGGGCGATGAGCAGTTCTTC.

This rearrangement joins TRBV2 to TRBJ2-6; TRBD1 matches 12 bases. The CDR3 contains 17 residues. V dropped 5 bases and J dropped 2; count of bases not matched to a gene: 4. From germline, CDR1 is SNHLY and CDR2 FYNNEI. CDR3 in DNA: TGTGCCAGCAGTCCCGGGACAGGGGGCGCTGGGGCCAACGTCCTGACTTTC. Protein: CASSPGTGGAGANVLTF. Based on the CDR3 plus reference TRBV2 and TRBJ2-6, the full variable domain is EPEVTQTPSHQVTQMGQEVILRCVPISNHLYFYWYRQILGQKVEFLVSFYNNEISEKSEIFDDQFSVERPDGSNFTLKIRSTKLEDSAMYFCASSPGTGGAGANVLTFGAGSRLTVL.

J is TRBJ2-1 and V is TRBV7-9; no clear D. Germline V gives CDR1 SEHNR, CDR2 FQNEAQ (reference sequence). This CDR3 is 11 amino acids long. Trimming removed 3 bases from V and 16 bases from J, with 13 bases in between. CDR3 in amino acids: CASSLDLGFFF. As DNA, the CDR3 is TGTGCCAGCAGCTTGGACCTCGGTTTTTTCTTC.

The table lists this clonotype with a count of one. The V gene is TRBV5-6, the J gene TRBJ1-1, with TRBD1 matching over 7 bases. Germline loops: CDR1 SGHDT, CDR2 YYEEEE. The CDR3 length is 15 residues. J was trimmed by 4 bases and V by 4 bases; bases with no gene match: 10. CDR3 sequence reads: CASSVWDRQVTEAFF. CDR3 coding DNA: TGTGCCAGCAGCGTATGGGACAGACAGGTCACTGAAGCTTTCTTT.

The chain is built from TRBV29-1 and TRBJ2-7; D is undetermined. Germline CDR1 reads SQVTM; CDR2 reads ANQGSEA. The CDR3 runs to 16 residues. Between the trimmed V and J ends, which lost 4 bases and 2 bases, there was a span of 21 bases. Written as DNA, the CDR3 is TGCAGCGTTGTCACACCCCTACCTACTTCCGCCTACGAGCAGTACTTC. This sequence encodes CSVVTPLPTSAYEQYF.

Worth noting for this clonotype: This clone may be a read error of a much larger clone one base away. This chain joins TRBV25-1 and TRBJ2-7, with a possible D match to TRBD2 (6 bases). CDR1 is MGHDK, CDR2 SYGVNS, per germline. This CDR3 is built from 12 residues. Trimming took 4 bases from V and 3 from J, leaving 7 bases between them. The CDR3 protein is CASSGDFYEQYF. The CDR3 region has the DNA TGTGCCAGCAGTGGGGACTTCTACGAGCAGTACTTC.

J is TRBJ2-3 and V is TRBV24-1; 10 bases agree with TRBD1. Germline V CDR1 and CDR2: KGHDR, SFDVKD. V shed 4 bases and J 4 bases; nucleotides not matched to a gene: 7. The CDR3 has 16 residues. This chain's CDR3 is CATSDLGQGRPDTQYF. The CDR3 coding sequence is TGTGCCACCAGTGACCTGGGACAGGGGAGGCCAGATACGCAGTATTTT.

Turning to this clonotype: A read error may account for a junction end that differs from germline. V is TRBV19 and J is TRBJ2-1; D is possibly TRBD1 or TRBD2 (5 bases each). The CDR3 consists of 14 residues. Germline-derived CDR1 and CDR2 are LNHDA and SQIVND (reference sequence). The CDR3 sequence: CACSIEGRYNEQFF. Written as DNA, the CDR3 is TGTGCCTGTAGTATAGAGGGGCGCTACAATGAGCAGTTCTTC.

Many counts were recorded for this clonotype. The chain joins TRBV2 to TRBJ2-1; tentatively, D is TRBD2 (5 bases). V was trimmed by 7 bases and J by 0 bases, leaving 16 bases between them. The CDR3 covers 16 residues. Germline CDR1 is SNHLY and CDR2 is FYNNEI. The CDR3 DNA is TGTGCCAGCACCGAGGGCCATATTAGCTCCTACAATGAGCAGTTCTTC. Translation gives CASTEGHISSYNEQFF.

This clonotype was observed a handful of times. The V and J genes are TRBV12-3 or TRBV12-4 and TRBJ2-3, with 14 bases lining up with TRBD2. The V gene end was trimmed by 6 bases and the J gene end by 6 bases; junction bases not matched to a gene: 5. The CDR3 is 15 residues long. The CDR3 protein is CASRLGLAGVDTQYF. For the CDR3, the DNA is TGTGCCAGCAGACTGGGACTAGCGGGAGTCGATACGCAGTATTTT.

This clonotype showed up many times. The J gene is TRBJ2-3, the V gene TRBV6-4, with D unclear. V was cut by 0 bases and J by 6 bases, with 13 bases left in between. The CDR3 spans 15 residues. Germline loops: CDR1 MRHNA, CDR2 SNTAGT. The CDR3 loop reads CASSDSIGPFDTQYF. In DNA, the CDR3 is TGTGCCAGCAGTGACTCGATCGGTCCGTTTGATACGCAGTATTTT.

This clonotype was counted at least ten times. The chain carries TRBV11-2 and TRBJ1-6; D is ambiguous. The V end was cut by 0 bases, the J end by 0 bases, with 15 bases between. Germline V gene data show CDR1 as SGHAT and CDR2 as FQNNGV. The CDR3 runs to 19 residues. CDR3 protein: CASSLDPWTGRSYNSPLHF. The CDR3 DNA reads TGTGCCAGCAGCTTAGATCCCTGGACCGGACGCTCCTATAATTCACCCCTCCACTTT.

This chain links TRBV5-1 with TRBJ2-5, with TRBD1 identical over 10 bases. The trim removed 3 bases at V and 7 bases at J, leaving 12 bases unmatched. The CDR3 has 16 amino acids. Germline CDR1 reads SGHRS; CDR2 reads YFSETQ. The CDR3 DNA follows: TGCGCCAGCAGCTCACTTCCTGGGACAGGGGCTACGACCCAGTACTTC. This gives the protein CASSSLPGTGATTQYF.

CDR3 sequence (DNA): TGTGCCAGCTCACCACGAAACAAAGGGATCGACAATGAGCAGTTCTTC. Translated: CASSPRNKGIDNEQFF. The V call is TRBV25-1, the J call TRBJ2-1; D gene unclear. Trimming stripped 8 bases from V and 5 bases from J, with 22 bases between. Germline values: CDR1 MGHDK, CDR2 SYGVNS. The CDR3 sequence is 16 residues long.

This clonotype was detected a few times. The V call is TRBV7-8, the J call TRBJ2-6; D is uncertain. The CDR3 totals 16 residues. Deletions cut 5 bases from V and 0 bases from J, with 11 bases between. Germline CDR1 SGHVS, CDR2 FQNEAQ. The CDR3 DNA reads TGTGCCAGCAGCCCCTTGAGCGCCTCTGGGGCCAACGTCCTGACTTTC. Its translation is CASSPLSASGANVLTF. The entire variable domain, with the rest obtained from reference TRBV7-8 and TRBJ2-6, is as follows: GAGVSQSPRYKVAKRGQDVALRCDPISGHVSLFWYQQALGQGPEFLTYFQNEAQLDKSGLPSDRFFAERPEGSVSTLKIQRTQQEDSAVYLCASSPLSASGANVLTFGAGSRLTVL.

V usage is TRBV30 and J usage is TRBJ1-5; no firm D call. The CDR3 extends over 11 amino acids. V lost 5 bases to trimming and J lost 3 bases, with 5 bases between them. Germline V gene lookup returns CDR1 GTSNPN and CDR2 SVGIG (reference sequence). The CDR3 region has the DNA TGTGCCTGGGGGATCAATCAGCCCCAGCATTTT. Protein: CAWGINQPQHF.

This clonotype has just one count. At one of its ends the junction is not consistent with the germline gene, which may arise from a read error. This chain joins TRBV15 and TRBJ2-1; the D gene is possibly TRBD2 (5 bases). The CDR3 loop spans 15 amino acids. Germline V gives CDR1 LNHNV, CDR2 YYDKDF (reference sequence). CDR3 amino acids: CATSRGMTAYNEQFF. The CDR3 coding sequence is TGTGCCACGAGCAGAGGGATGACGGCCTACAATGAGCAGTTCTTC.

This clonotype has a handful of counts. CDR3 sequence (DNA): TGTGCCATCAGTGACCGGACAGGCGAAGCTCGAGGGTACGAGCAGTACTTC. It encodes CAISDRTGEARGYEQYF. The chain has TRBV10-3 and TRBJ2-7, with 7 bases lining up with TRBD1. Germline V gene data show CDR1 as ENHRY and CDR2 as SYGVKD. V shed 3 bases and J 4 bases; nucleotides not matched to a gene: 15. The CDR3 runs 17 residues.

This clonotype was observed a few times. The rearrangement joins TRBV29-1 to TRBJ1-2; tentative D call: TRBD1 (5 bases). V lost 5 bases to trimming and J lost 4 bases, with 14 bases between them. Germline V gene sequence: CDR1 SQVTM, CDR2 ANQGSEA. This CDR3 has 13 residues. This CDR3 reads CSVWDGGAYGYTF. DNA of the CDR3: TGCAGCGTTTGGGACGGCGGGGCCTATGGCTACACCTTC.